A single sample gave rise to the 8 T cell receptor beta chains below, sequenced in a study of cytomegalovirus exposure and HLA in healthy donors. The study ran its PCR with 60 Vbeta and 13 Jbeta primers. Only in-frame clones appear in the TCRdb table, and some are missing; sequencing was by immunoSEQ multiplex PCR. The sample has some 200,000 clones, 75% to 90% seen once. Sequenced material: PBMCs. The receptors derive from a man in his forties or fifties in good health and CMV-seropositive.

The rearrangement joins TRBV10-3 to TRBJ2-2, with a weak D call TRBD2 (6 bases). CDR3 length equals 17 residues. Germline assignment: CDR1 ENHRY and CDR2 SYGVKD. V was shortened by 5 bases and J by 3 bases, with 19 bases between the two germline ends. The DNA for the CDR3 is TGTGCCATCAGTCCAACGGTGGGCTCGGGAGACACCGGGGAGCTGTTTTTT. This codes for CAISPTVGSGDTGELFF.

This chain uses TRBV9 with TRBJ1-6; the D gene is possibly TRBD1 (6 bases). V was pared by 3 bases and J by 7 bases, with 11 bases between. CDR1 and CDR2 (germline): SGDLS, YYNGEE. The CDR3 extends over 14 amino acids. The CDR3 nucleotides read TGTGCCAGCAGCGCCGGACAGTGGAATTCACCCCTCCACTTT. It translates to CASSAGQWNSPLHF. Full variable domain (missing parts from reference TRBV9 and TRBJ1-6): DSGVTQTPKHLITATGQRVTLRCSPRSGDLSVYWYQQSLDQGLQFLIQYYNGEERAKGNILERFSAQQFPDLHSELNLSSLELGDSALYFCASSAGQWNSPLHFGNGTRLTVT.

The V call is TRBV30, the J call TRBJ1-4; 11 bases are a match to TRBD1. With V trimmed by 5 bases and J by 13 bases, 15 bases remained unmatched. The germline V gene has CDR1 GTSNPN and CDR2 SVGIG (reference sequence). The CDR3 totals 15 residues. The CDR3 here is CAWGHKGQGEYGLFF. DNA of the CDR3: TGTGCCTGGGGCCACAAGGGACAGGGGGAATACGGACTGTTTTTT.

This chain uses TRBV6-5 with TRBJ2-7, with D possibly TRBD1 on 6 matching bases. Germline CDR1 and CDR2: MNHEY and SVGAGI. The CDR3 loop spans 14 amino acids. Trimming took 6 bases from V and 0 from J, leaving 12 bases between them. The CDR3 spells CASRNRQASYEQYF. For the CDR3, the DNA is TGTGCCAGCAGGAACCGACAGGCCTCCTACGAGCAGTACTTC.

The chain couples TRBV7-3 to TRBJ1-1, with a possible D match to TRBD1 (5 bases). V lost 4 bases to trimming and J lost 5 bases, with 8 bases between them. The length of the CDR3 is 12 residues. CDR1 SGHTA and CDR2 FQGTGA come from the germline V gene. The CDR3 spells CASSSGGTEAFF. As DNA, the CDR3 is TGTGCCAGCAGCTCCGGGGGGACTGAAGCTTTCTTT.

The rearrangement uses TRBV14 and TRBJ1-3; TRBD1 agrees at 8 bases. Germline-derived CDR1 and CDR2 are SGHDN and FVKESK. This CDR3 is built from 16 residues. With 4 bases clipped from V and 0 bases from J, the junction kept 5 bases outside the gene matches. The DNA for the CDR3 is TGTGCCAGCAGCCTTGGACAGGGACTCTCTGGAAACACCATATATTTT. This codes for CASSLGQGLSGNTIYF.

The gene calls are TRBV19 and TRBJ1-5, with D possibly being TRBD1 (6 bases). CDR1 and CDR2 from the germline V gene are LNHDA and SQIVND (reference sequence). CDR3 size: 13 residues. V lost 10 bases to trimming and J lost 6 bases, with 16 bases between them. DNA of the CDR3: TGTGCCACCACCCGGGACATTCTTCAGCCCCAGCATTTT. This sequence encodes CATTRDILQPQHF.

Only a few counts were recorded for this clone. This chain uses TRBV4-1 with TRBJ1-4; D not resolved. The CDR3 spans 15 residues. Trimming took 1 base from V and 8 from J, leaving 14 bases between them. The germline V gene has CDR1 MGHRA and CDR2 YSYEKL. The CDR3 bases are TGCGCCAGCAGCCAAGTTCCGGGCGCGGGGGAAAAACTGTTTTTT. It yields the protein CASSQVPGAGEKLFF.